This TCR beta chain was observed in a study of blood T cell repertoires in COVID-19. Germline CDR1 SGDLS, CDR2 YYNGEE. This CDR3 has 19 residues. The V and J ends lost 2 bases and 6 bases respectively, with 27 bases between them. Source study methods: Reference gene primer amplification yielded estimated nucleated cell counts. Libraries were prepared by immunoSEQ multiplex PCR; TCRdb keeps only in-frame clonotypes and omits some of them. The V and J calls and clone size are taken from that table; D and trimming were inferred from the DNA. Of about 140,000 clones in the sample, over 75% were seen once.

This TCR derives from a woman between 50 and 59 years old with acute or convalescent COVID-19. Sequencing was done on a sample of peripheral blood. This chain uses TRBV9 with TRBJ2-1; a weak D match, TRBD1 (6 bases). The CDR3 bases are TGTGCCAGCAGCGTTACTACTATTTCCGGGACAACTTTGCGCAATGAGCAGTTCTTC. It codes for CASSVTTISGTTLRNEQFF. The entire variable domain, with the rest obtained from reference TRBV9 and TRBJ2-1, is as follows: DSGVTQTPKHLITATGQRVTLRCSPRSGDLSVYWYQQSLDQGLQFLIQYYNGEERAKGNILERFSAQQFPDLHSELNLSSLELGDSALYFCASSVTTISGTTLRNEQFFGPGTRLTVL.